This T cell receptor beta chain is from a study of cytomegalovirus exposure and HLA in healthy donors. Findings and limits, study-wide: In a later analysis, TCR beta V- and J-gene trimming showed a link to a missense DCLRE1C variant.

About this clone: The antigen is not known.

The CDR3 spans 16 residues. Germline V gives CDR1 MNHNS, CDR2 SASEGT. V lost 6 bases, J lost 4 bases, and 12 bases stayed unmatched. Researchers ran the PCR with 60 Vbeta and 13 Jbeta primers. Data came from immunoSEQ multiplex PCR; TCRdb stores just in-frame clones and leaves some out. There are 95,000 to 150,000 clones in the sample, with about 2.2% held by the top ten. The TCR originated in a man in his forties in good health and CMV-seronegative. The chain links TRBV6-1 to TRBJ2-7; the match to TRBD2 covers 10 bases. Sequencing was performed on PBMCs. DNA of the CDR3: TGTGCCAGCAGCGAACGTAGCGGGAGGTCCCGTTACGAGCAGTACTTC. Amino acid sequence: CASSERSGRSRYEQYF.